Each of the 13 T cell receptor beta chains below was sequenced from the same sample in a study of T cells after yellow fever vaccination. Via MiXCR, TCRdb re-called the 5' RACE reads, giving one row per CDR3 protein. This sample has a few hundred thousand distinct CDR3 sequences, with over 8% found just once. Material: PBMCs, obtained on the day of the first yellow fever vaccination. These receptors were taken from a man aged 18 to 29 who received the YFV17D yellow fever vaccine.

This clonotype was seen more than once but under ten times. This chain uses TRBV7-9 with TRBJ2-4, with TRBD1 matching 7 bases. With V trimmed by 5 bases and J by 2 bases, 9 bases remained unmatched. This CDR3 is 16 amino acids long. CDR1 is SEHNR, CDR2 FQNEAQ, per germline (reference sequence). The CDR3 loop reads CASSTSTGPSKNIQYF. Here the CDR3 DNA reads TGTGCCAGCAGCACCTCGACAGGGCCTTCCAAAAACATTCAGTACTTC.

This clonotype occurred a few times. V gene TRBV7-9 combines with J gene TRBJ1-5, with unresolved D. Trimming took off 5 bases at V and 3 bases at J, with 14 bases between the two ends. Per germline, CDR1 SEHNR and CDR2 FQNEAQ (reference sequence). This CDR3 contains 15 residues. The CDR3 nucleotides read TGTGCCAGCAGCCGCGGGGAGGTCATCAATCAGCCCCAGCATTTT. Translation: CASSRGEVINQPQHF.

This clonotype was counted ten times or more. V gene TRBV6-1 combines with J gene TRBJ2-1; no firm D call. In germline, CDR1 is MNHNS, CDR2 SASEGT. V lost 11 bases to trimming and J lost 2 bases, with 16 bases between them. There are 14 residues in the CDR3. DNA for the CDR3: TGTGCCTCGGACCCGAAGGGTCCCTACAATGAGCAGTTCTTC. Protein sequence: CASDPKGPYNEQFF.

V gene TRBV5-1 combines with J gene TRBJ1-1, with D perhaps matching TRBD1 (5 bases). The V and J ends lost 4 bases and 4 bases respectively, with 17 bases between them. CDR1 and CDR2 from the germline V gene are SGHRS and YFSETQ. The CDR3 is 15 residues long. CDR3 in amino acids: CASSPLPRVGTEAFF. In DNA form, the CDR3 reads TGCGCCAGCAGCCCCTTACCCAGGGTAGGCACTGAAGCTTTCTTT.

V and J are TRBV6-2 or TRBV6-3 and TRBJ2-7; possible D gene TRBD1, 6 bases. This CDR3 contains 13 residues. The germline V gene has CDR1 MNHEY and CDR2 SVGEGT. Trimming removed 6 bases at V and 5 bases at J, with 14 bases between. The CDR3 loop is CASSHQGTNEQYV. The CDR3 nucleotides are TGTGCCAGCAGCCATCAGGGGACAAACGAGCAGTACGTC.

This clonotype has more than one count but fewer than ten. The chain employs TRBV7-9 and TRBJ2-1, with 12 nucleotides matching TRBD1. V lost 5 bases and J lost 7; bases outside the gene matches: 6. This CDR3 has 15 amino acids. Germline CDR1 is SEHNR and CDR2 is FQNEAQ (reference sequence). CDR3 sequence (DNA): TGTGCCAGCAGCCCCGGGACAGGGGGCTGGAATGAGCAGTTCTTC. Encoded protein: CASSPGTGGWNEQFF.

This rearrangement joins TRBV20-1 to TRBJ1-6; TRBD1 might be the D (5 bases). The CDR3 has 14 amino acids. Trimming took 5 bases from V and 10 from J, leaving 18 bases between them. Germline V gene sequence: CDR1 DFQATT, CDR2 SNEGSKA (reference sequence). CDR3 sequence reads: CSAGALEFGSPLHF. CDR3 nucleotides: TGCAGTGCTGGGGCTCTGGAATTTGGGTCACCCCTCCACTTT.

This clonotype was seen repeatedly, ten times or more. This sequence joins TRBV7-2 and TRBJ2-5, with D unclear. V shed 8 bases and J shed 5 bases, with 18 bases lying between them. Germline V CDR1 and CDR2: SGHTA, FQGNSA. CDR3 length: 14 amino acids. The CDR3 DNA reads TGTGCCAGCTCCCCGGCTCGGTCTTCCGAGACCCAGTACTTC. This translates into CASSPARSSETQYF.

This clonotype was detected only a few times. The chain joins TRBV20-1 to TRBJ1-2; maybe TRBD1 (5 bases). V was clipped by 2 bases and J by 4 bases, with 11 bases between them. Germline V gives CDR1 DFQATT, CDR2 SNEGSKA (reference sequence). The CDR3 length is 13 residues. The CDR3 sequence is CSARQGLGYGYTF. As DNA, the CDR3 is TGCAGTGCTAGACAGGGTTTAGGCTATGGCTACACCTTC.

The rearrangement uses TRBV30 and TRBJ1-1; weak D call: TRBD1 (6 bases). The CDR3 loop spans 13 amino acids. Germline CDR1 reads GTSNPN; CDR2 reads SVGIG (reference sequence). V was shortened by 3 bases and J by 5 bases, with 13 bases between the two germline ends. CDR3: CAWRIQGRTEAFF. Written as DNA, the CDR3 is TGTGCCTGGAGAATACAGGGTCGTACTGAAGCTTTCTTT.

In the case of this clonotype: This may arise from a read error, as a much more abundant clone is one base away. This chain joins TRBV20-1 and TRBJ2-6; either TRBD1 or TRBD2 may supply D (5 bases each). Germline CDR1 reads DFQATT; CDR2 reads SNEGSKA (reference sequence). This CDR3 region has 13 residues. The CDR3: CSADSSGGNVLTF. The CDR3 bases are TGCAGTGCTGACAGCTCTGGGGGCAACGTCCTGACTTTC.

In this sample, this clonotype turned up many times. V usage is TRBV12-3 or TRBV12-4 and J usage is TRBJ2-3; 8 bases line up with TRBD1. V shed 3 bases, J shed 5 bases, and the junction held 4 bases outside the gene matches. The CDR3 length is 14 residues. The CDR3 DNA follows: TGTGCCAGCAGTTTGGTAACAGGGGGAGATACGCAGTATTTT. It codes for CASSLVTGGDTQYF.

The chain couples TRBV2 to TRBJ1-6; unclear D gene. The CDR3 runs to 16 residues. Trimming took off 4 bases at V and 6 bases at J, with 16 bases between the two ends. Germline V gene lookup returns CDR1 SNHLY and CDR2 FYNNEI. The CDR3 nucleotides are TGTGCCAGCAGTGCTGCGACAATCTGGGCTAATTCACCCCTCCACTTT. Translation: CASSAATIWANSPLHF.